This entry describes one T cell receptor (beta chain). What it binds is unknown. The data were obtained in a study of T cell clones after liver transplantation. Overall study: TCRbeta sequencing after a pre-transplant mixed lymphocyte reaction identified graft-donor-reactive clones, later tracked in post-transplant blood. Findings and limits, study-wide: Graft donor-reactive T cells may have migrated into the graft rather than being deleted. Conclusions were preliminary, with small, heterogeneous patient groups. A larger donor-reactive than third-party decline suggested partial antigen-specific deletion.

The data were produced by immunoSEQ multiplex PCR, yet TCRdb's version contains in-frame clones alone and is incomplete. The sample lists around 120,000 clones; about nine tenths were seen once. The V gene's germline CDR1 is SGHDT and CDR2 YYEEEE. V lost 4 bases and J 0 bases, leaving 13 bases between the germline ends. The CDR3 length is 15 residues. V usage is TRBV5-6 and J usage is TRBJ2-5; no clear D gene. This receptor was identified in a human patient who received a liver transplant. T cells may partly derive from the graft donor. This specimen consisted of CD4+ T cells from blood, obtained 12 months after liver transplant. The CDR3 DNA reads TGTGCCAGCAGCCGTCCCGACGGGTACCAAGAGACCCAGTACTTC. Its translation is CASSRPDGYQETQYF.